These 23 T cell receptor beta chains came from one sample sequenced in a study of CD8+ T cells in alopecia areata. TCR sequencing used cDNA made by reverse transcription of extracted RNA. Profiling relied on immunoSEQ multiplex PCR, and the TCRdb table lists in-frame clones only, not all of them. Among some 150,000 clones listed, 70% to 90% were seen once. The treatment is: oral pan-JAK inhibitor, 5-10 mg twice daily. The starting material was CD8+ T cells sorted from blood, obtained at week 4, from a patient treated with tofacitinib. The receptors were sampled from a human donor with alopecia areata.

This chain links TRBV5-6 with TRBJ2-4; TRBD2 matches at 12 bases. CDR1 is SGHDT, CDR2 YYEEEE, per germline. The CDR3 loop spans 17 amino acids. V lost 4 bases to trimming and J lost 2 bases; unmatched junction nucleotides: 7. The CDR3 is CASSRATSGGTKNIQYF. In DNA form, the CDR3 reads TGTGCCAGCAGCCGAGCGACTAGCGGGGGAACCAAAAACATTCAGTACTTC.

CDR3 DNA: TGCGCCAGCAGCCACCAGGGACTAGTTAATGAGCAGTTCTTC. Translation: CASSHQGLVNEQFF. The chain carries TRBV4-1 and TRBJ2-1; 8 bases agree with TRBD2. The CDR3 has 14 amino acids. The V gene end was trimmed by 3 bases and the J gene end by 7 bases; junction bases not matched to a gene: 5. Looked up from germline, CDR1 is MGHRA and CDR2 is YSYEKL.

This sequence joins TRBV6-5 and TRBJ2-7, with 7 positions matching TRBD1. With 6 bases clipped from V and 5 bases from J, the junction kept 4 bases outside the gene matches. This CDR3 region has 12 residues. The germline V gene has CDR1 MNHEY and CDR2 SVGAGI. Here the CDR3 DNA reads TGTGCCAGCAGGGACAGGTCCAACGAGCAGTACTTC. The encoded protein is CASRDRSNEQYF.

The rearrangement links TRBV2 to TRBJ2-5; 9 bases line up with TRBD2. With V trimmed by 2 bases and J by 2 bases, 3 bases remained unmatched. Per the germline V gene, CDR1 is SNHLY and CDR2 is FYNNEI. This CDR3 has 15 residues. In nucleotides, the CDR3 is TGTGCCAGCAGTGAACTAGCGGGAAATCAAGAGACCCAGTACTTC. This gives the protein CASSELAGNQETQYF.

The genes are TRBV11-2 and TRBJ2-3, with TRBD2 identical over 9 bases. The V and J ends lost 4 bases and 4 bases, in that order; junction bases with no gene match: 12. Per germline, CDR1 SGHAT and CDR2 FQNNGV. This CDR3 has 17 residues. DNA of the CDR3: TGTGCCAGCAGCTCTTGGGTGAGGACTAGCGCATCAGATACGCAGTATTTT. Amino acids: CASSSWVRTSASDTQYF.

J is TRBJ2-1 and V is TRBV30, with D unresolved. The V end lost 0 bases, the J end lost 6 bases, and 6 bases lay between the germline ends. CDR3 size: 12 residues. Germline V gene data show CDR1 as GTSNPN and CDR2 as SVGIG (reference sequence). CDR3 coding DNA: TGTGCCTGGAGTGTGAGTCTCAATGAGCAGTTCTTC. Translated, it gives CAWSVSLNEQFF.

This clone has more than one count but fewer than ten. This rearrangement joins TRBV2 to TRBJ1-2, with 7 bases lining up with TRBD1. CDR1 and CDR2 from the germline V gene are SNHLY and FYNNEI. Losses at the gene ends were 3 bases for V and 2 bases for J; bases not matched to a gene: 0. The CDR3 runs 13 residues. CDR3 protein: CASSETGNYGYTF. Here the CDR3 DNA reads TGTGCCAGCAGTGAGACAGGGAACTATGGCTACACCTTC. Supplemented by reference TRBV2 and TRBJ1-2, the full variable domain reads EPEVTQTPSHQVTQMGQEVILRCVPISNHLYFYWYRQILGQKVEFLVSFYNNEISEKSEIFDDQFSVERPDGSNFTLKIRSTKLEDSAMYFCASSETGNYGYTFGSGTRLTVV.

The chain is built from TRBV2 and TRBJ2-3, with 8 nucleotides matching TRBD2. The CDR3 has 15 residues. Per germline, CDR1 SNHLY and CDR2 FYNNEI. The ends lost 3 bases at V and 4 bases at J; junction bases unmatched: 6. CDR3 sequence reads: CASSDPAGVSDTQYF. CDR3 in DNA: TGTGCCAGCAGTGATCCAGCGGGAGTATCAGATACGCAGTATTTT.

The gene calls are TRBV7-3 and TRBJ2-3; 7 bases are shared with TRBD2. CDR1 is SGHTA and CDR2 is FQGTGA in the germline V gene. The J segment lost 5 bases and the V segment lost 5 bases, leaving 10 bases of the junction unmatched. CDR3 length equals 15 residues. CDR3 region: CASSPPGEGQDTQYF. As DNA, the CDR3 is TGTGCCAGCAGCCCCCCGGGGGAGGGCCAAGATACGCAGTATTTT.

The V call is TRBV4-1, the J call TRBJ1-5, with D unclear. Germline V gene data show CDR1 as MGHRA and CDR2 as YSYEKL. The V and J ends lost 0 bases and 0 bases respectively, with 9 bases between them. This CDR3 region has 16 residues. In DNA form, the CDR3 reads TGCGCCAGCAGCCAAGAGACTACGGATAGCAATCAGCCCCAGCATTTT. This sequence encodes CASSQETTDSNQPQHF.

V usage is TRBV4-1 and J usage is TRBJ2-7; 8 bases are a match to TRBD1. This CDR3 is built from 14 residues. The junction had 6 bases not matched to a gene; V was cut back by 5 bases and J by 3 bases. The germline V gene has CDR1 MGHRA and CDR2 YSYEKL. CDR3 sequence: CASSFGQGDYEQYF. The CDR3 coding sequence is TGCGCCAGCAGCTTCGGACAGGGAGACTACGAGCAGTACTTC.

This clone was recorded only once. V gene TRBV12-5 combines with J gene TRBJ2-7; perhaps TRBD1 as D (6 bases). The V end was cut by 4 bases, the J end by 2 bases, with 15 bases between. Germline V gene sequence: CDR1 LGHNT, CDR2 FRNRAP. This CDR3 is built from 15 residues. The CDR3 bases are TGTGCTAGTGGTTCCTCGGGACACCTAACCTACGAGCAGTACTTC. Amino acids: CASGSSGHLTYEQYF.

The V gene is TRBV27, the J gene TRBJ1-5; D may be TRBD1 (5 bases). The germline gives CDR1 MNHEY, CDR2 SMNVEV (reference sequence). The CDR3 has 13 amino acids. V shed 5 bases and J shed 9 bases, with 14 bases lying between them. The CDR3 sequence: CASSVTLRGPQHF. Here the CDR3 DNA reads TGTGCCAGCAGTGTGACTCTTAGGGGGCCCCAGCATTTT.

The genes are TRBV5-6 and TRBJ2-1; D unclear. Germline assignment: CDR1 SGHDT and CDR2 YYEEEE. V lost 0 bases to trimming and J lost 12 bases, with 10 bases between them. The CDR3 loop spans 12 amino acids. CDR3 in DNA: TGTGCCAGCAGCTTGGCTGGGGTCGGGCAGTTCTTC. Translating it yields CASSLAGVGQFF.

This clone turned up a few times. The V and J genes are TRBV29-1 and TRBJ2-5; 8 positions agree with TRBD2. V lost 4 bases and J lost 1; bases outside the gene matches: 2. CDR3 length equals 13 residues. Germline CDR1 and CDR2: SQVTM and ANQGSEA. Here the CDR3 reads CSVALAVQETQYF. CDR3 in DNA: TGCAGCGTTGCACTAGCGGTCCAAGAGACCCAGTACTTC.

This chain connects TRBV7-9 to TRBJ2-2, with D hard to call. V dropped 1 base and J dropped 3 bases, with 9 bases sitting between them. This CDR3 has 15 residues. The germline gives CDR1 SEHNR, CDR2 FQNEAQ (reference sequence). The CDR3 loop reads CASSLVDRDTGELFF. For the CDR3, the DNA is TGTGCCAGCAGCTTAGTGGATCGAGACACCGGGGAGCTGTTTTTT.

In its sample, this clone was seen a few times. The CDR3 region has the DNA TGTGCCAGCAGCCAGGACAGCTCCTATAATTCACCCCTCCACTTT. This encodes CASSQDSSYNSPLHF. The rearrangement uses TRBV7-2 and TRBJ1-6; D is possibly TRBD1 (6 bases). V was cut by 5 bases and J by 0 bases, with 8 bases left in between. In germline, CDR1 is SGHTA, CDR2 FQGNSA. This CDR3 region has 15 residues.

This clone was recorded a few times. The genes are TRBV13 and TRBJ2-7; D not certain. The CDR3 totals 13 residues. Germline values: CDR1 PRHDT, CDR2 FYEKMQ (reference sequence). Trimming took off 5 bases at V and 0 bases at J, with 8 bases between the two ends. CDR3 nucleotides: TGTGCCAGCAGCATGGAGAGCTCCTACGAGCAGTACTTC. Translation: CASSMESSYEQYF.

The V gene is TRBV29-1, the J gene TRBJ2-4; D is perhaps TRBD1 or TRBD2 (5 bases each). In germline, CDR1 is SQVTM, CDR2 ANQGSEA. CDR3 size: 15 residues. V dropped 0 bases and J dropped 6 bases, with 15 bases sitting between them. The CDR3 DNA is TGCAGCGTTGAAGATCCCGGGTGGGACGTAAACATTCAGTACTTC. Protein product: CSVEDPGWDVNIQYF. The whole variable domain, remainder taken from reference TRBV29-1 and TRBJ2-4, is SAVISQKPSRDICQRGTSLTIQCQVDSQVTMMFWYRQQPGQSLTLIATANQGSEATYESGFVIDKFPISRPNLTFSTLTVSNMSPEDSSIYLCSVEDPGWDVNIQYFGAGTRLSVL.

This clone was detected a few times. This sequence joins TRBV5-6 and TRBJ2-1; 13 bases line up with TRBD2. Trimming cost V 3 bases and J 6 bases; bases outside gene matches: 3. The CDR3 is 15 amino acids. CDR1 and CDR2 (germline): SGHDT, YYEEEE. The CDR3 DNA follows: TGTGCCAGCAGCTCCGGACTAGCGGGAGTCAATGAGCAGTTCTTC. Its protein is CASSSGLAGVNEQFF.

The CDR3 loop reads CASSSAGEQYF. In nucleotides, the CDR3 is TGCGCCAGCAGTTCAGCGGGCGAGCAGTACTTC. The chain has TRBV10-2 and TRBJ2-7; D is possibly TRBD2 (6 bases). Germline CDR1 WSHSY, CDR2 SAAADI. V gave up 5 bases and J gave up 6 bases, with 8 bases separating them. There are 11 residues in the CDR3.

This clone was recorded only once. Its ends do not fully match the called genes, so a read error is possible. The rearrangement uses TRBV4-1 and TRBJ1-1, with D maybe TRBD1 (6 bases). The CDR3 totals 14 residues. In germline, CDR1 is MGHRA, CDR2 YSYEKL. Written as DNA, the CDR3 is TGCGCCAGCAGCCATCTTCCGGGACACACGGAAGCTTTCTTT. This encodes CASSHLPGHTEAFF.

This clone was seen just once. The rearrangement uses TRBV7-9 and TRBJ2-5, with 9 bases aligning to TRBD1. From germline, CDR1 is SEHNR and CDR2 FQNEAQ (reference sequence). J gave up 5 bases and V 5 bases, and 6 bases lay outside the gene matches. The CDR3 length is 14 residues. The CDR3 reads CASSTTGGGETQYF. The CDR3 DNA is TGTGCCAGCAGCACCACAGGGGGCGGCGAGACCCAGTACTTC.